This TCR beta chain was profiled in a study of glioma-infiltrating T cells. Study results and caveats: Tissue and blood shared very few CDR3 sequences. Tissue-blood divergence was below expectation in non-neoplastic patients, above in gliomas.

CDR1 is SGHDN and CDR2 is FVKESK in the germline V gene. The ends were cut back, 4 bases at V and 4 bases at J, with 14 bases in the middle. This CDR3 contains 15 residues. As concerns this clonotype: As yet, its antigen is unknown.

TCR alpha and beta CDR3 regions were amplified from RNA using iRepertoire nested multiplex PCR. Input was roughly 100-450 ng of tissue mRNA or PBMC total RNA. TCRdb reprocessed the multiplex PCR reads via MiXCR and lists one record per CDR3 protein. The sample shows under 200,000 distinct CDR3 sequences, about 47% of them seen only once. The chain uses TRBV14 and TRBJ2-1; D could derive from TRBD1 or TRBD2 (5 bases each). The receptor comes from a human donor with low-grade glioma or glioblastoma, undergoing nonglioma brain surgery, or in good health (not recorded which). Input material: glioma tissue, nonneoplastic brain tissue, or PBMCs (not recorded which). CDR3 coding DNA: TGTGCCAGCAGCCCCTATCCTGGGGGATACAATGAGCAGTTCTTC. Translation gives CASSPYPGGYNEQFF.